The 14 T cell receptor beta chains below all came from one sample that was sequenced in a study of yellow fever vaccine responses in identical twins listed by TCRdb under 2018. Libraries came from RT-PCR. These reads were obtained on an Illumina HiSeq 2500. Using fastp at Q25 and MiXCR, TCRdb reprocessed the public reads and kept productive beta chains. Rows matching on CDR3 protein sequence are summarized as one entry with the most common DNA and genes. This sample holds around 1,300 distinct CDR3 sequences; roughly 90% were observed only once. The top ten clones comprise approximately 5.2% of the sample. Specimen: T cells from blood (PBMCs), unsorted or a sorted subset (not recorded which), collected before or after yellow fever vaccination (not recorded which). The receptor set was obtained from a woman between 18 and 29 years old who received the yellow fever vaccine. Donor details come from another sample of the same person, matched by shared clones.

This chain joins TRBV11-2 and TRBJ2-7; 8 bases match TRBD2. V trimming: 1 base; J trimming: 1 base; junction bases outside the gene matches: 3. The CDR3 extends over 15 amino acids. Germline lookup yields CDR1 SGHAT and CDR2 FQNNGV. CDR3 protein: CASSLGGGFSYEQYF. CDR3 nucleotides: TGTGCCAGCAGCTTAGGCGGGGGGTTTTCCTACGAGCAGTACTTC.

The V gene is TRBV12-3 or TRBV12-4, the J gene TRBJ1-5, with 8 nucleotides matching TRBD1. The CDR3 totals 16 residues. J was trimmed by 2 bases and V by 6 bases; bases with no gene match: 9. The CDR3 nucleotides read TGTGCCAGCAGAGGAGGGACAGGAGGTCGCAATCAGCCCCAGCATTTT. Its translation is CASRGGTGGRNQPQHF.

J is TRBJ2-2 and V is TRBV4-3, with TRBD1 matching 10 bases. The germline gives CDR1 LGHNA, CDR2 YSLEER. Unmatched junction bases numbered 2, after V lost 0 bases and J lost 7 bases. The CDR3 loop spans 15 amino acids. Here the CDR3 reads CASSQEGQGHGELFF. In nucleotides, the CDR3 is TGCGCCAGCAGCCAAGAGGGACAGGGGCACGGGGAGCTGTTTTTT.

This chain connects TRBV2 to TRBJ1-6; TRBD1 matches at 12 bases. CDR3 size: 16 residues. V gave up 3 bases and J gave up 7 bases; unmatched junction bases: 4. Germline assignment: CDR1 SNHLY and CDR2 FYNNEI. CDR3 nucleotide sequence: TGTGCCAGCAGTGATGGGACAGGGGGCTTCAATTCACCCCTCCACTTT. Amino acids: CASSDGTGGFNSPLHF.

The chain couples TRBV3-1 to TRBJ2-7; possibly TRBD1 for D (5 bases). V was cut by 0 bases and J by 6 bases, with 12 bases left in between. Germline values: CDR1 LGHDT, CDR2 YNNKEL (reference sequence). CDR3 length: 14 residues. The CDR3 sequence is CASSQEGVTREQYF. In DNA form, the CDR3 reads TGTGCCAGCAGCCAAGAAGGGGTAACTCGCGAGCAGTACTTC.

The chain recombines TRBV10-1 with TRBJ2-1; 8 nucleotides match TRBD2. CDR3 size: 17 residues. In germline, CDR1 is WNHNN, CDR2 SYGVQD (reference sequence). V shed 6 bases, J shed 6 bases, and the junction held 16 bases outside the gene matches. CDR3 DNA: TGCGCCAGCAGCCCGGAAAGGGGGTTCGCGGGGGGCAATGAGCAGTTCTTC. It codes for CASSPERGFAGGNEQFF.

CDR3 nucleotides: TGTGCCACCACTAGCGGGGCCTCCTACGAGCAGTACTTC. It encodes CATTSGASYEQYF. V usage is TRBV10-3 and J usage is TRBJ2-7; TRBD2 agrees at 10 bases. This CDR3 is 13 amino acids long. CDR1 and CDR2 from the germline V gene are ENHRY and SYGVKD. Trimming took 10 bases from V and 0 from J; bases not matched to a gene: 3.

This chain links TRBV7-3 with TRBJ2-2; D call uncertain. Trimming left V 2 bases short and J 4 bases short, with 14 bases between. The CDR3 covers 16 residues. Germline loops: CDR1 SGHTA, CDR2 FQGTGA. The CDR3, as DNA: TGTGCCAGCAGCTTATGGGCCCCGAACGGCACCGGGGAGCTGTTTTTT. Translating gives CASSLWAPNGTGELFF.

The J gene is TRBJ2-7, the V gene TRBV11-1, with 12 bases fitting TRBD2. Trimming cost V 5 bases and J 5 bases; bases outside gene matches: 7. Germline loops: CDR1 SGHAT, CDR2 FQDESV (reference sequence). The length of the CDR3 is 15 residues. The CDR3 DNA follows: TGTGCCAGCAGCATTCGACTAGCGGGGGAGCACGAGCAGTACTTC. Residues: CASSIRLAGEHEQYF.

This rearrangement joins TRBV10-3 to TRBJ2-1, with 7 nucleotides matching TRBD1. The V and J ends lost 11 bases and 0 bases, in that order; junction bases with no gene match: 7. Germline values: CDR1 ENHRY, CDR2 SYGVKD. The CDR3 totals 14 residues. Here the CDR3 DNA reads TGTGCCGCCGCACAGGGGTCCTCCTACAATGAGCAGTTCTTC. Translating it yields CAAAQGSSYNEQFF.

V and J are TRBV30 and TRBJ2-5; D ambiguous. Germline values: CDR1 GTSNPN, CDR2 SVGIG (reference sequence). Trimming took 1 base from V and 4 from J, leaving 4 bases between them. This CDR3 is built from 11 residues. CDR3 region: CAWSGRETQYF. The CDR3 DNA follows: TGTGCCTGGAGTGGCCGAGAGACCCAGTACTTC.

CDR3 sequence: CASSQGSQGDTEAFF. For the CDR3, the DNA is TGCGCCAGCAGCCAAGGTTCGCAGGGAGACACTGAAGCTTTCTTT. The chain joins TRBV4-1 to TRBJ1-1, with D possibly being TRBD1 (5 bases). V lost 1 base, J lost 3 bases, and 12 bases lay in between. This CDR3 has 15 amino acids. CDR1 is MGHRA, CDR2 YSYEKL, per germline.

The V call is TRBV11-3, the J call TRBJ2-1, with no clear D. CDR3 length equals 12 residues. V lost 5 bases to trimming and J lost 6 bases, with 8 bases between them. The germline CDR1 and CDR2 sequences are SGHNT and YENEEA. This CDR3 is CASSTDRNEQFF. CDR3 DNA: TGTGCCAGCAGCACAGACCGCAATGAGCAGTTCTTC.

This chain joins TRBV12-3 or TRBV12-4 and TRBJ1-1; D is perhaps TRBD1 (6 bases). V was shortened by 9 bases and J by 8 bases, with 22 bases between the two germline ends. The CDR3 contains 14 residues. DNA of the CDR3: TGTGCCAGTAGAACAGGGTCCCTACGTGCCGAAGCTTTCTTT. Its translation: CASRTGSLRAEAFF.